These T cell receptor beta chains were read from a single sample in a study of esophageal squamous cell carcinoma under preoperative chemotherapy. MiXCR, applied by TCRdb to the PCR reads, yields one record per CDR3 protein. The sample records about 12,000 distinct CDR3 sequences, around 50% being singletons. The specimen was taken from a patient given preoperative chemotherapy. The receptor source for this set is a human donor with esophageal squamous cell carcinoma. The donor label of this sample is uncertain. Both conserved end residues are part of each CDR3. A D gene is named only where the DNA matches it firmly. The listing skips clone size in some rows; elsewhere it reads once, few, many or a size class.

J | size | D | V | DNA | CDR3
TRBJ2-1 | once | - | TRBV6-1 | TGTGCCAGCACTACAGGGTACCACGACAATGAGCAGTTCTTC | CASTTGYHDNEQFF
TRBJ2-7 | - | TRBD2 | TRBV6-1 | TGTGCCAGCAGTGCCGGACTAGCGGGACTTTTTGAGCAGTACTTC | CASSAGLAGLFEQYF
TRBJ2-1 | many | - | TRBV7-2 | TGTGCCAGCAGCCCTTTGTATGGGGCCTACAATGAGCAGTTCTTC | CASSPLYGAYNEQFF
TRBJ2-1 | few | TRBD2 | TRBV6-1 | TGTGCCAGCAGTCCGGGACTAGTCAATGAGCAGTTCTTC | CASSPGLVNEQFF
TRBJ2-4 | once | TRBD2 | TRBV6-1 | TGTGCCAGCAGTGAATCGGGGGGAAGAGACAAAAATATTCAGTACTTC | CASSESGGRDKNIQYF
TRBJ2-3 | - | - | TRBV6-1 | TGTGCGGGCCGTGAAGGTGTGAGCACCGGGGCGCTGTATTTT | CAGREGVSTGALYF
TRBJ2-1 | - | - | TRBV6-5 | TGTGCCAGCAGTTACAGAGGACAGGAGCAGTTCTTC | CASSYRGQEQFF
TRBJ2-1 | - | TRBD2 | TRBV10-3 | TGTGCCAACGGGACTAGCGGGAGGGATTACAATGAGCAGTTCTTC | CANGTSGRDYNEQFF
TRBJ2-1 | - | TRBD2 | TRBV6-1 | TGTGCCAGCAGACGCGGGGGGGGCTGCAACGATAAGCAGTTCTTT | CASRRGGGCNDKQFF
TRBJ2-1 | once | - | TRBV6-1 | TGTGCCAGCAGTGATGAACAGGGCTCCTACAATGAGCAGTTCTTC | CASSDEQGSYNEQFF
TRBJ2-1 | - | TRBD2 | TRBV6-1 | TGTGCCAGCAGTGACCTAGCGGGGGGGCAGGAGACCCAGTTCTTC | CASSDLAGGQETQFF
TRBJ2-3 | - | - | TRBV6-5 | TGTGCCAGCATTCTCGAGGCCTTGAACACAGGTACGCAGTATTTT | CASILEALNTGTQYF
TRBJ2-1 | medium-sized | TRBD2 | TRBV6-5 | TGTGCCAGCAGTACCACTAGCGGGAGGGCGAACGAGCAGTTCTTC | CASSTTSGRANEQFF
TRBJ1-5 | few | - | TRBV6-1 | TGTGCCAGCAGAGTATCTGACAGCAATAGCAATCAGCCCCAGCATTTT | CASRVSDSNSNQPQHF
TRBJ2-4 | - | - | TRBV14 | TGTGCCAGCAGCCCCATGAGGGGTGAGCAGTACTTC | CASSPMRGEQYF
TRBJ2-4 | - | - | TRBV7-6 | TGTGCCAGCAGCTCACCGACTTTCGACTTTTACAATGAGCAGTACTTC | CASSSPTFDFYNEQYF
TRBJ2-2 | - | TRBD2 | TRBV29-1 | TGCAGCGTTGTAGGTCTAGCGGGCGGGGAGCTGTTTTTT | CSVVGLAGGELFF
TRBJ2-3 | - | - | TRBV25-1 | TGTGCCAGCAGTGAGGTCGGGGTGTCGATTCAGTATTTT | CASSEVGVSIQYF
TRBJ1-1 | few | - | TRBV25-1 | TGTGCCAGCAGAGACAGAAGTATGAACACTGAAGCTTTCTTT | CASRDRSMNTEAFF
TRBJ2-1 | - | - | TRBV7-2 | TGTGCCAGCAGCTTGACCCGCCCGGGGCGGGGCGTCGGCGAGCAGTTCTTC | CASSLTRPGRGVGEQFF
TRBJ2-5 | once | TRBD1 | TRBV7-6 | TGTGCCAGCAGCATCACAGGGGCCCGGGAGACCCAGTACTTC | CASSITGARETQYF
TRBJ2-1 | - | TRBD2 | TRBV10-2 | TGCGCCAGCACTAAGACTAGCGGGAGACAAGGTGAGCAGTTCTTC | CASTKTSGRQGEQFF
TRBJ2-3 | - | TRBD2 | TRBV7-2 | TGTGCCAGCAGCCCGGGGGTGGGGGGGAAAAACATTCAGTATTTT | CASSPGVGGKNIQYF
TRBJ1-1 | many | TRBD1 | TRBV6-1 | TGTGCCAGCAGCCCGAGTTTATGGGACAGGGGGAAGGTCACTGAAGCTTTCTTT | CASSPSLWDRGKVTEAFF
TRBJ2-5 | many | - | TRBV7-2 | TGTGCCAGCAGCTCCCAAAGGGAGACCCAGTACTTC | CASSSQRETQYF
TRBJ2-7 | - | - | TRBV7-6 | TGTGCCAGCAGCTTAGCGGCGGGACAGCTCTCCTACGAGCAGTACTTC | CASSLAAGQLSYEQYF
TRBJ2-5 | - | TRBD2 | TRBV11-2 | TGTGCCAGCAGCTCGGTAGCGGGAGCGGTCCGGGAGACCCAGTACTTC | CASSSVAGAVRETQYF
TRBJ2-1 | - | TRBD2 | TRBV6-1 | TGTGCCAGCATTGTAGCGGGAGACGTGGAGCAGTTCTTC | CASIVAGDVEQFF
TRBJ2-2 | medium-sized | - | TRBV12-3/TRBV12-4 | TGTGCCAGCAGTCCCCCGACAGGGAACACCGGGGAGCTGTTTTTT | CASSPPTGNTGELFF
TRBJ2-7 | few | - | TRBV6-1 | TGTGCCAGCACTAAGGGTCAGGCGTACGAGCAGTACTTC | CASTKGQAYEQYF
TRBJ2-2 | medium-sized | TRBD1 | TRBV7-2 | TGTGCCAGCAGCTTTGGGACAGGGAACACCGGGGAGCTGTTTTTT | CASSFGTGNTGELFF
TRBJ2-3 | medium-sized | TRBD2 | TRBV6-1 | TGTGCCAGCAGTGAACTAGCGGGAGGGCCTACAGATACGCAGTATTTT | CASSELAGGPTDTQYF
TRBJ2-1 | - | TRBD2 | TRBV7-2 | TGTGCCAGCAGCTTAGTCGCGGGAGCTCACAATGAGCAGTTCTTC | CASSLVAGAHNEQFF
TRBJ2-1 | medium-sized | TRBD1 | TRBV6-1 | TGTGCCAGCAGTATCCAGACAGGGCCCTACGAGCAGTTCTTC | CASSIQTGPYEQFF
TRBJ2-1 | - | TRBD2 | TRBV6-4 | TGTGCCAGCAGTCAACTAGCGGGAGAATACAATGAGCAGTTCTTC | CASSQLAGEYNEQFF
TRBJ2-1 | once | TRBD2 | TRBV6-1 | TGTGCCAGCAGTGAAGCCACGACTAGCGCAAGCTCCTACAATGAGCAGTTCTTC | CASSEATTSASSYNEQFF
TRBJ2-7 | many | TRBD1 | TRBV12-3/TRBV12-4 | TGTGCCAGCAGAACCGGGACAGAGAGCTCCTACGAGCAGTACTTC | CASRTGTESSYEQYF
TRBJ2-3 | medium-sized | - | TRBV7-2 | TGTGCCAGCAGCTCCGCCCGCACAGATACGCAGTATTTT | CASSSARTDTQYF
TRBJ2-1 | - | - | TRBV7-2 | TGTGCCAGCAGGGGGAGTGTGAGCATAGATAAGCAGTACTTT | CASRGSVSIDKQYF
TRBJ2-7 | many | TRBD2 | TRBV6-1 | TGTGCCAGCACCGTACTAGCGGGAGACATCTACAATGAGCAGTACTTC | CASTVLAGDIYNEQYF
TRBJ2-2 | few | - | TRBV7-2 | TGTGCCAGCAGCTTAGTGGGGTCAAACACCGGGGAGCTGTTTTTT | CASSLVGSNTGELFF
TRBJ1-1 | - | - | TRBV6-5 | TGTGCCAGCAGTTACTACGCTGAGGGGTCGGCTTTCTTT | CASSYYAEGSAFF
TRBJ1-5 | medium-sized | - | TRBV6-5 | TGTGCCAGCAGTTACAGTCTAAGTCAGCCCCAGCATTTT | CASSYSLSQPQHF
TRBJ2-1 | once | - | TRBV6-1 | TGTGCCAGCAGTGAGAGGAGCGATGAGCAGTTCTTC | CASSERSDEQFF
TRBJ2-1 | - | TRBD2 | TRBV7-2 | TGTGCCAGCAGCTCCGGACTAGCGGGACCCTTCTACGAGCAGTTCTTC | CASSSGLAGPFYEQFF
TRBJ2-4 | few | - | TRBV6-1 | TGTGCCAGCCGCCTGGGGGTTGGAGCCAAAAACATTCAGTACTTC | CASRLGVGAKNIQYF
TRBJ2-3 | - | - | TRBV6-1 | TGTGCCGGGGGGTGGGGGGGGGGGGGCGCAGAGACGCAGTATTTC | CAGGWGGGGAETQYF
TRBJ2-5 | - | TRBD1 | TRBV6-1 | TGTGCCAGCAGTACAGGGGAACAAGAGACCCAGTACTTC | CASSTGEQETQYF
TRBJ2-3 | few | - | TRBV27 | TGTGCCAGCAGCATAATGGGCAGGATTTTCACAGATACGCAGTATTTT | CASSIMGRIFTDTQYF
TRBJ1-4 | medium-sized | TRBD1 | TRBV6-1 | TGTGCCAGCAGTGTAGGGACAGGGGGTGAAAAACTGTTTTTT | CASSVGTGGEKLFF
TRBJ2-7 | - | TRBD2 | TRBV6-1 | TGTGCCACCCAGCGGGAGGGCTCCCACGAGCAGTACTTC | CATQREGSHEQYF
TRBJ2-4 | - | - | TRBV7-6 | TGTGCCGTCAGGGGAGGGCGCACCAAAAACACGCAGTATTTC | CAVRGGRTKNTQYF